The rows below give T cell receptor beta chains drawn from one sample of a study of blood T cell repertoires in COVID-19. Repertoires were generated with immunoSEQ multiplex PCR, while TCRdb's copy carries only in-frame clones and drops some. This sample carries around 150,000 clones, around 82% of them seen once, and the ten largest clones take about 7.7%. Specimen: peripheral blood. These receptors came from a woman aged 40 to 50 with COVID-19, enrolled during active disease. Both conserved end residues are part of each CDR3. Each record gives: clone size, V gene, J gene, D gene, CDR3 DNA, CDR3 protein. D genes are given only for firm matches. Clone size is stated in some rows and not others, as once, few, many or a class when expanded.

>-|TRBV5-1|TRBJ1-1|TRBD1
TGCGCCAGCAGCAGGGAGAGGACAGGGGGCACTGAAGCTTTCTTT
CASSRERTGGTEAFF
>-|TRBV11-3|TRBJ2-2|-
TGTGCCAGCAGCCAAAGCGGGCCCGGGGAGCTGTTTTTT
CASSQSGPGELFF
>once|TRBV7-2|TRBJ2-7|TRBD2
TGTGCCAGCAGCGGGACTAGCGGATCCTACGAGCAGTACTTC
CASSGTSGSYEQYF
>-|TRBV6-5|TRBJ2-1|-
TGTGCCAGCAGTTATACTACAGGGACCTACAATGAGCAGTTCTTC
CASSYTTGTYNEQFF
>-|TRBV5-4|TRBJ1-4|-
TGTGCCAGCAGCTTGGCGGAGAATGAAAAACTGTTTTTT
CASSLAENEKLFF
>-|TRBV11-3|TRBJ2-1|TRBD2
TGTGCCAGCAGCTTATATGGACTAGCGGTCTACAATGAGCAGTTCTTC
CASSLYGLAVYNEQFF
>-|TRBV7-9|TRBJ1-6|TRBD1
TGTGCCAGCAGCTTGGGGACAGGGGTCCGTTCACCCCTCCACTTT
CASSLGTGVRSPLHF
>-|TRBV12-3/TRBV12-4|TRBJ2-7|TRBD2
TGTGCCAGCAGGGGGACTAGCGAAAGAGAGCAGTACTTC
CASRGTSEREQYF
>once|TRBV11-2|TRBJ1-1|TRBD1
TGTGCCAGCAGCTCCTGGACAGGGAGGACTGAAGCTTTCTTT
CASSSWTGRTEAFF
>-|TRBV7-8|TRBJ1-5|TRBD1
TGTGCCAGCAGCCGAGGGGGCGCCGGGCTCAGCAATCAGCCCCAGCATTTT
CASSRGGAGLSNQPQHF
>-|TRBV5-4|TRBJ1-2|TRBD1
TGTGCCAGCAGCTCCGGGGGCCAGGGGGCTCATGGCTACACCTTC
CASSSGGQGAHGYTF
>once|TRBV5-4|TRBJ1-6|-
TGTGCCAGCAGCTTGGGTGCGGGGGCGCGTTCACCCCTCCACTTT
CASSLGAGARSPLHF
>-|TRBV7-8|TRBJ2-5|-
TGTGCCAGCAGCGTGGGCATGGGAGAGGGACAAGAGACCCAGTACTTC
CASSVGMGEGQETQYF
>-|TRBV7-9|TRBJ1-2|-
TGTGCCAGCAGCTTGTCGTCAGGGGCCGTGAATTATGGCTACACCTTC
CASSLSSGAVNYGYTF
>-|TRBV30|TRBJ1-6|-
TGTGCCTGGAGTAGACAATCACCCCTCCACTTT
CAWSRQSPLHF
>-|TRBV6-4|TRBJ2-5|TRBD2
TGTGCCAGCAGTGTGCGGGGGACCCAAGAGACCCAGTACTTC
CASSVRGTQETQYF
>-|TRBV9|TRBJ1-2|TRBD1
TGTGCCAGCAGCTCCGGGACAGCAAATCCCAGCTACACCTTC
CASSSGTANPSYTF
>-|TRBV7-9|TRBJ2-3|-
TGTGCCAGCAGTCCGAGCGGGTATACGCAGTATTTT
CASSPSGYTQYF
>-|TRBV5-6|TRBJ2-4|-
TGTGCCAGCAGCTTCGATTTAGGGGCGATCGGAAACATTCAGTACTTC
CASSFDLGAIGNIQYF
>-|TRBV5-6|TRBJ1-3|TRBD1
TGTGCCAGCAGCTTCCCCACAGGGGGAGTTGGAAACACCATATATTTT
CASSFPTGGVGNTIYF
>once|TRBV13|TRBJ2-7|TRBD1
TGTGCCAGCAAGGACAGGGGGCGCGGCGAGCAGTACTTC
CASKDRGRGEQYF
>once|TRBV6-6|TRBJ2-5|-
TGTGCCAGCAGCCACCGGGATGCGCAAGAGACCCAGTACTTC
CASSHRDAQETQYF
>many|TRBV30|TRBJ1-2|-
TGTGCCTGGAGTGTAGAGGCGAACTATGGCTACACCTTC
CAWSVEANYGYTF
>-|TRBV11-2|TRBJ1-4|TRBD1
TGTGCCAGCAGCCCCCGGACAGGGAACAATAATGAAAAACTGTTTTTT
CASSPRTGNNNEKLFF
>-|TRBV7-8|TRBJ2-6|TRBD1
TGTGCCAGCAGCTTTTCACCGGGACAGGCGAACTCTGGGGCCAACGTCCTGACTTTC
CASSFSPGQANSGANVLTF
>-|TRBV6-5|TRBJ1-5|TRBD1
TGTGCCAGCAGGGGGACAGGGGGTAACCAGCCCCAGCATTTT
CASRGTGGNQPQHF
>-|TRBV9|TRBJ2-5|-
TGTGCCAGCAGCGTAACGAGCGGCGGAGAGACCCAGTACTTC
CASSVTSGGETQYF
>-|TRBV5-1|TRBJ1-5|-
TGCGCCAGCAGCTCAGGGGAAGGTAGCAATCAGCCCCAGCATTTT
CASSSGEGSNQPQHF
>-|TRBV25-1|TRBJ2-5|TRBD1
TGTGCCAGCAGTGAACAGGGGGCTGGAGAGACCCAGTACTTC
CASSEQGAGETQYF
>-|TRBV5-4|TRBJ2-3|TRBD2
TGTGCCAGCAGTAGTCAGCGGGGCTCTAGCACAGATACGCAGTATTTT
CASSSQRGSSTDTQYF
>-|TRBV18|TRBJ1-5|-
TGTGCCAGCTCACACGACAATGACAATCAGCCCCAGCATTTT
CASSHDNDNQPQHF
>-|TRBV7-6|TRBJ1-3|-
TGTGGGACTGGTTCTGGAAACACCATATATTTT
CGTGSGNTIYF
>-|TRBV6-5|TRBJ1-2|TRBD1
TGTGCCAACGGACAGGGACCGACTCCGGGCTACACCTTC
CANGQGPTPGYTF
>-|TRBV2|TRBJ2-5|-
TGTGCCAGCATTAGGGACTTCCAAGAGACCCAGTACTTC
CASIRDFQETQYF
>-|TRBV6-2/TRBV6-3|TRBJ1-1|-
TGTGCCAGCAGTATGACACAGAACACTGAAGCTTTCTTT
CASSMTQNTEAFF
>-|TRBV19|TRBJ2-2|-
TGTGCCAGTAGTGTACATGTCACCGGGGAGCTGTTTTTT
CASSVHVTGELFF
>-|TRBV7-9|TRBJ2-3|-
TGTGCCAGCAGCTTAGTGGCAGGCCGGGGTTCAGATACGCAGTATTTT
CASSLVAGRGSDTQYF
>-|TRBV28|TRBJ2-2|TRBD2
TGTGCCAGCTATAAAAAAGGCGGGGGGACAAACAACACCGGGGAGCTGTTTTTT
CASYKKGGGTNNTGELFF
>-|TRBV7-6|TRBJ1-1|-
TGTGCCAGCAGCAATACGCCAGGGGTGGCTGAAGCTTTCTTT
CASSNTPGVAEAFF
>-|TRBV18|TRBJ1-3|-
TGTGCCAGCTCCAGAGAGGAAGGCACCATATATTTT
CASSREEGTIYF
>few|TRBV4-2|TRBJ1-4|TRBD1
TGTGCCAGCAGCCATGGGTTGGTGGCAGGGGGAACAATTAATGAGAAACTGTTTTTT
CASSHGLVAGGTINEKLFF
>-|TRBV5-6|TRBJ2-1|-
TGTGCCAGCAGCTTCCAGAATTACAATGAGCAGTTCTTC
CASSFQNYNEQFF
>few|TRBV5-6|TRBJ2-1|-
TGTGCCAGCAGCTTGGGGCCAATCGAGCAGTTCTTC
CASSLGPIEQFF
>-|TRBV30|TRBJ2-1|TRBD2
TGTGCCTGGAGTGGGACTAGCGGGTCGACCGGTGAGCAGTTCTTC
CAWSGTSGSTGEQFF
>-|TRBV5-4|TRBJ1-1|-
TGTGCCAGCAGCACGGAGGAGGGTGGACCCAACACTGAAGCTTTCTTT
CASSTEEGGPNTEAFF
>-|TRBV5-1|TRBJ2-5|TRBD2
TGCGCCAGCGCGGCGGGAGGTGGGGAGACCCAGTACTTC
CASAAGGGETQYF
>-|TRBV30|TRBJ2-1|-
TGTGCCTGGAGCAGACTCTACAATGAGCAGTTCTTC
CAWSRLYNEQFF
>-|TRBV2|TRBJ1-6|TRBD1
TGTGCCAGCGGATCCCAGACAGGGAATTCACCCCTCCACTTT
CASGSQTGNSPLHF
>-|TRBV7-8|TRBJ2-1|TRBD2
TGTGCCAGCACCAACCCGGGACTAGCGGGAGGAAACGACAATGAGCAGTTCTTC
CASTNPGLAGGNDNEQFF
>-|TRBV18|TRBJ2-3|TRBD2
TGTGCCAGCTCACCTTCGGGGAGGGGCACAGATACGCAGTATTTT
CASSPSGRGTDTQYF